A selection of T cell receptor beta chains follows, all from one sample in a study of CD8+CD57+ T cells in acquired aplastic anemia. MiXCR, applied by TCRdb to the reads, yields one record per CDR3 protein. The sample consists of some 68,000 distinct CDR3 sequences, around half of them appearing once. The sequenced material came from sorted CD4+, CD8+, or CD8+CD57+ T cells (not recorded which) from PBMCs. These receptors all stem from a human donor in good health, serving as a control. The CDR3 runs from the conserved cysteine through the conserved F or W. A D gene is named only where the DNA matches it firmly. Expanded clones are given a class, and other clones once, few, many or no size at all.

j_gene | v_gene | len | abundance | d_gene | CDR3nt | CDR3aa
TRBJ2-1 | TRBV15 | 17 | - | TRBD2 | TGTGCCACCAGCAGAGCCGGTTTAGCGGGAGGGCCTAATGAGCAGTTCTTC | CATSRAGLAGGPNEQFF
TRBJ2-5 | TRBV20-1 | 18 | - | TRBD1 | TGCAGTGCCGATTCAACCCCACCGGGACAGGTGTACCAAGAGACCCAGTACTTC | CSADSTPPGQVYQETQYF
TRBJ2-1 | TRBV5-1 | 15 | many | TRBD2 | TGCGCCAGCAGCTTGGACCTAGCGGGAGTCTCTGAGCAGTTCTTC | CASSLDLAGVSEQFF
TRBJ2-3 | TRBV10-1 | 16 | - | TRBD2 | TGCGCCAGCAGTGAGGGACTAGCGGGGAACACAGATACGCAGTATTTT | CASSEGLAGNTDTQYF
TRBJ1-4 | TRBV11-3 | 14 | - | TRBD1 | TGTGCCAGCAGCGAGGGACAGGGAGGTGAAAAACTGTTTTTT | CASSEGQGGEKLFF
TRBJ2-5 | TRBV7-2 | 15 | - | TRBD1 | TGTGCCAGCAGCTGGGGACAGGGGGCTGGAGAGACCCAGTACTTC | CASSWGQGAGETQYF
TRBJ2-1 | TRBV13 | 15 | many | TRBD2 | TGTGCCAGCAGCTTCCGGCGGGAGGGCCCTAATGAGCAGTTCTTC | CASSFRREGPNEQFF
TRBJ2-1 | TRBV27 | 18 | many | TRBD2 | TGTGCCAGCAGCCGGGGACTAGCGGGAGGGCGGCACTACAATGAGCAGTTCTTC | CASSRGLAGGRHYNEQFF
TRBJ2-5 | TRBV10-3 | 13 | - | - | TGTGCCAGCAGCCCGGGGGAAAGGGAGACCCAGTACTTC | CASSPGERETQYF
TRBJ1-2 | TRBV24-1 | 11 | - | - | TGTGCCACCAGTGATCAAAATGGCTACACCTTC | CATSDQNGYTF
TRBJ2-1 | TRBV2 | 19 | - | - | TGTGCCAGCACCAAAGGTAGGGGATTGCCCCAAGACCCCTACAATGAGCAGTTCTTC | CASTKGRGLPQDPYNEQFF
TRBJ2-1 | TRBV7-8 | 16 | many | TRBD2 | TGTGCCAGCAGCTTAGTACTAGCGGGGGCCGGGAATGAGCAGTTCTTC | CASSLVLAGAGNEQFF
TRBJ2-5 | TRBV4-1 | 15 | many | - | TGCGCCAGCAGCCAAGATCCTGGTCGGAAAGAGACCCAGTACTTC | CASSQDPGRKETQYF
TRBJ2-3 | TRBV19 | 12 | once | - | TGTGCCAGTAGTCCGCGGACAGATACGCAGTATTTT | CASSPRTDTQYF
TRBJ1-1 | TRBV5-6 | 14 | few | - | TGTGCCAGCGCCAGGGACTTGATGAACACTGAAGCTTTCTTT | CASARDLMNTEAFF
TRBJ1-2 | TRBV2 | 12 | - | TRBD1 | TGTGCCAGCAGACGGACAGGGGCGGGCTACACCTTC | CASRRTGAGYTF
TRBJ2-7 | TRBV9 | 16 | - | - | TGTGCCAGCAGCCAAGTCGTCGGGGGCCCAGGCTACGAGCAGTACTTC | CASSQVVGGPGYEQYF
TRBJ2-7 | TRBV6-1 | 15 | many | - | TGTGCCAGCAGTGATCGGGGGCCAGGAAATTACGAGCAGTACTTC | CASSDRGPGNYEQYF
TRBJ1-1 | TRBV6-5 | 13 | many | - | TGTGCCAGCAGTTACGTCATGAACACTGAAGCTTTCTTT | CASSYVMNTEAFF
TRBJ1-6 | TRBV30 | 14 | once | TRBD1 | TGTGCCTGGAGTAAAGGACAGGGGGGGTTACCCCTCCACTTT | CAWSKGQGGLPLHF
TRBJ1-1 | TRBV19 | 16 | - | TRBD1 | TGTGCCAGTAGTATAGTGACAGGGGGAATGAACACTGAAGCTTTCTTT | CASSIVTGGMNTEAFF
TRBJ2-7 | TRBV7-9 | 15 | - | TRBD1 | TGTGCCAGCAGCTCCCGGGACAGGGGGCATCAAGAGCAGTACTTC | CASSSRDRGHQEQYF
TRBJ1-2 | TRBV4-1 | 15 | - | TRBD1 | TGCGCCAGCAGCCAAGCTCGGACAGGGGTGGGTGGCTACGCCTTT | CASSQARTGVGGYAF
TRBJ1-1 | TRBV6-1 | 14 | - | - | TGTGCCAGCAGTGAACGGACCCAGAACACTGAAGCTTTCTTT | CASSERTQNTEAFF
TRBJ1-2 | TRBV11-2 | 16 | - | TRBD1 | TGTGCCAGCAGCCCCCGGACAGGCACACCCTACTATGGCTACACCTTC | CASSPRTGTPYYGYTF
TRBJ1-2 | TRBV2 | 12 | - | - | TGTGCCGGGGGGCAGGGCATAGATGGCTACACCTTC | CAGGQGIDGYTF
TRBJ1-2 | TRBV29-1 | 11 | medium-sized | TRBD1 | TGCAGCATTCAGGGGGCTGGTGGCTACACCTTC | CSIQGAGGYTF
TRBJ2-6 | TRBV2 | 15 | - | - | TGTGCCAGCAGTGGGCTGGTGGGTGGGGCCAACGTCCTGACTTTC | CASSGLVGGANVLTF
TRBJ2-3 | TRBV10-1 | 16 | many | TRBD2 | TGCGCCAGCAGTGATGCGGGGGGGCAGTATTCAGATACGCAGTATTTT | CASSDAGGQYSDTQYF
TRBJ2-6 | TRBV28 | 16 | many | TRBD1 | TGTGCCAGCAGTTTTGACAGGGGGCCCGGGGCCAACGTCCTGACTTTC | CASSFDRGPGANVLTF